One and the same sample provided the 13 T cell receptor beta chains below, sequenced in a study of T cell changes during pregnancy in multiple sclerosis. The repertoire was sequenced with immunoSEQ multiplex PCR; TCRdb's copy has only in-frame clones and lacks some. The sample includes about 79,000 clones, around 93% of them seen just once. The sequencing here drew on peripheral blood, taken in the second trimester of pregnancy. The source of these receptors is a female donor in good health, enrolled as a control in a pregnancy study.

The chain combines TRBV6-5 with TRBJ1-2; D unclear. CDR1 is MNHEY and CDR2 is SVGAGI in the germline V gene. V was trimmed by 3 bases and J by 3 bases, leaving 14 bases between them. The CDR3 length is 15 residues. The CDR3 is CASSYRPTTDYGYTF. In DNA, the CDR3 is TGTGCCAGCAGTTATAGGCCTACAACAGACTATGGCTACACCTTC.

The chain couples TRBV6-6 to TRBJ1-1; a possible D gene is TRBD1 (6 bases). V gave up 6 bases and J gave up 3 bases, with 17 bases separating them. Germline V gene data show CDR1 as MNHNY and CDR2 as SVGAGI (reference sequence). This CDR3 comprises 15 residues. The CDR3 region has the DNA TGTGCCAGCAGCTCCCCAGGGGCCCGTTACACTGAAGCTTTCTTT. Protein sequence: CASSSPGARYTEAFF.

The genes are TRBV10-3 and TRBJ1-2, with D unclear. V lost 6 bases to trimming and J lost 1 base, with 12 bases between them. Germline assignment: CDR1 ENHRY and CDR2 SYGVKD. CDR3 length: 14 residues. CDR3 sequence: CAISSGQNNYGYTF. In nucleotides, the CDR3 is TGTGCCATCAGCTCAGGTCAAAATAACTATGGCTACACCTTC.

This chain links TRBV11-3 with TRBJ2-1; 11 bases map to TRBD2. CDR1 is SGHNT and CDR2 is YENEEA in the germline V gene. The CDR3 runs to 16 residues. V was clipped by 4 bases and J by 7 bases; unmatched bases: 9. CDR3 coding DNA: TGTGCCAGCAGCTCAGTAGCGGGGGGGATTGGGAATGAGCAGTTCTTC. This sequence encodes CASSSVAGGIGNEQFF.

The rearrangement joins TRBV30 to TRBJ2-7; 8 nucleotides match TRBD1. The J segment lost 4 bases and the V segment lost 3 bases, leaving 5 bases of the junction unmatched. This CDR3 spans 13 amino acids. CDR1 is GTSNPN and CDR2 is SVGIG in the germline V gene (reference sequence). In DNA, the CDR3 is TGTGCCTGGAGCGACAGGGGAGTATACGAGCAGTACTTC. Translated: CAWSDRGVYEQYF. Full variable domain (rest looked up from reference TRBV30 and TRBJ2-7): SQTIHQWPATLVQPVGSPLSLECTVEGTSNPNLYWYRQAAGRGLQLLFYSVGIGQISSEVPQNLSASRPQDRQFILSSKKLLLSDSGFYLCAWSDRGVYEQYFGPGTRLTVT.

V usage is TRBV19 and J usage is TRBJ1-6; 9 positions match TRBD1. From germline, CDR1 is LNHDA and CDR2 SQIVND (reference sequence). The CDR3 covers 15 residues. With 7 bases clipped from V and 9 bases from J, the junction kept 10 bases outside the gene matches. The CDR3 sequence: CASNNLGQGSSPLHF. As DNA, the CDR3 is TGTGCCAGTAACAACCTAGGACAGGGGAGTTCACCCCTCCACTTT.

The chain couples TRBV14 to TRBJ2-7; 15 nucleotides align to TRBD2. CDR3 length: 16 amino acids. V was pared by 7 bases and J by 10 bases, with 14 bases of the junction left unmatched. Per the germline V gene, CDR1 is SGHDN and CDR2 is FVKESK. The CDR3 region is CASILWGLAGGIEQYF. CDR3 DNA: TGTGCCAGCATCCTCTGGGGACTAGCGGGGGGTATCGAACAGTACTTC.

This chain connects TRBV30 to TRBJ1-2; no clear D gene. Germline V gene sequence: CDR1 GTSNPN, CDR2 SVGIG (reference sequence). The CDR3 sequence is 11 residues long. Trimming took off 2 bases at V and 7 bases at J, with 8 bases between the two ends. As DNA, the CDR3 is TGTGCCTGGAGTAAGGACTCTGGCTACACCTTC. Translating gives CAWSKDSGYTF.

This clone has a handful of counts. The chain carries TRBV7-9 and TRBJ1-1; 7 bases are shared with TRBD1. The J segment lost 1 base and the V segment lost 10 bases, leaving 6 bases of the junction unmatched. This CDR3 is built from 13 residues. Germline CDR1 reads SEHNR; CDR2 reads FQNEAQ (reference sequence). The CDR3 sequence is CAKQDRANTEAFF. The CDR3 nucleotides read TGTGCCAAACAAGACAGGGCGAACACTGAAGCTTTCTTT.

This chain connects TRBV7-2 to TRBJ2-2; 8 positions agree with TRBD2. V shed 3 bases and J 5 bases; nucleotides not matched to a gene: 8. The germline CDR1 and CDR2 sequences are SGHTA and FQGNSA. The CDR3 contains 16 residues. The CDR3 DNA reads TGTGCCAGCAGCTTCGGGGGGGGCCCATGGACCGGGGAGCTGTTTTTT. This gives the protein CASSFGGGPWTGELFF.

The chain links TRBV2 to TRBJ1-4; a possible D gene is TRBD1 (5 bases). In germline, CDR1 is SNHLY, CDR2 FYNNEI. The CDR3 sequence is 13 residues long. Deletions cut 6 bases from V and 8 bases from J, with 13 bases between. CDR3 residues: CASRGPPGEKLFF. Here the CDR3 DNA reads TGTGCCAGCAGGGGGCCCCCAGGGGAAAAACTGTTTTTT.

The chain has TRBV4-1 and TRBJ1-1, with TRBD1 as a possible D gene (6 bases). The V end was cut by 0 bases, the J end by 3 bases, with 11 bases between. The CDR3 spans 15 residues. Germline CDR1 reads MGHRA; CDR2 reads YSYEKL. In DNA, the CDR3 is TGCGCCAGCAGCCAAGAAATAGGGGGAGACACTGAAGCTTTCTTT. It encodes CASSQEIGGDTEAFF.

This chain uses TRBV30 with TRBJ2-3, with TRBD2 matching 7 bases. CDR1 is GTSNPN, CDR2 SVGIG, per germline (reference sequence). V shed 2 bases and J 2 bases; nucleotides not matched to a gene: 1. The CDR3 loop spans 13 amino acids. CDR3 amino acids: CAWSSGVTDTQYF. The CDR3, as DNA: TGTGCCTGGAGTAGCGGGGTCACAGATACGCAGTATTTT.